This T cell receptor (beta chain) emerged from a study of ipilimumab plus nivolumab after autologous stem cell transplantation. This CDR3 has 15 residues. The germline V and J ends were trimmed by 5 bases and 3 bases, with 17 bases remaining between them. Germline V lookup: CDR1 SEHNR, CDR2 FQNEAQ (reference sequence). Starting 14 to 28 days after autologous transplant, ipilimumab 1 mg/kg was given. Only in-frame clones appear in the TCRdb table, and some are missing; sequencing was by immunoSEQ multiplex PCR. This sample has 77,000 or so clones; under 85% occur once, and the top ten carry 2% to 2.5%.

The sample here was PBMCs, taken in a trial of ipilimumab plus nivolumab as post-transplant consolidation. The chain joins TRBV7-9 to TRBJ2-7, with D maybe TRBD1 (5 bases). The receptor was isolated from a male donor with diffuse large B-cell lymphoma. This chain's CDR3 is CASSKMDKIGYEQYF. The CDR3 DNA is TGTGCCAGCAGCAAGATGGACAAGATAGGCTACGAGCAGTACTTC.